These 2 T cell receptor beta chains came from one sample sequenced in a study of Tregs in tolerant kidney transplant recipients. Clones were read by immunoSEQ multiplex PCR, and TCRdb kept only the in-frame ones, dropping some. The sample holds 120,000 or so clones; around nine tenths are singletons and the top ten take approximately 0.6%. Sequenced material: CD4+ T cells from blood. The source is a human donor in good health.

This chain connects TRBV9 to TRBJ2-3; 12 bases align to TRBD2. The CDR3 loop spans 18 amino acids. V shed 4 bases and J 3 bases; nucleotides not matched to a gene: 12. Germline loops: CDR1 SGDLS, CDR2 YYNGEE. CDR3 in amino acids: CASSPTRLAGGPTDTQYF. CDR3 DNA sequence: TGTGCCAGCAGCCCCACCAGGCTAGCGGGGGGGCCGACAGATACGCAGTATTTT.

This chain connects TRBV2 to TRBJ1-4, with 10 bases matching TRBD1. Per the germline V gene, CDR1 is SNHLY and CDR2 is FYNNEI. The CDR3 loop spans 16 amino acids. V trimming: 2 bases; J trimming: 8 bases; junction bases outside the gene matches: 8. This CDR3 is CASSELRDRGREKLFF. The CDR3 DNA follows: TGTGCCAGCAGTGAATTGAGGGACAGGGGACGAGAAAAACTGTTTTTT.